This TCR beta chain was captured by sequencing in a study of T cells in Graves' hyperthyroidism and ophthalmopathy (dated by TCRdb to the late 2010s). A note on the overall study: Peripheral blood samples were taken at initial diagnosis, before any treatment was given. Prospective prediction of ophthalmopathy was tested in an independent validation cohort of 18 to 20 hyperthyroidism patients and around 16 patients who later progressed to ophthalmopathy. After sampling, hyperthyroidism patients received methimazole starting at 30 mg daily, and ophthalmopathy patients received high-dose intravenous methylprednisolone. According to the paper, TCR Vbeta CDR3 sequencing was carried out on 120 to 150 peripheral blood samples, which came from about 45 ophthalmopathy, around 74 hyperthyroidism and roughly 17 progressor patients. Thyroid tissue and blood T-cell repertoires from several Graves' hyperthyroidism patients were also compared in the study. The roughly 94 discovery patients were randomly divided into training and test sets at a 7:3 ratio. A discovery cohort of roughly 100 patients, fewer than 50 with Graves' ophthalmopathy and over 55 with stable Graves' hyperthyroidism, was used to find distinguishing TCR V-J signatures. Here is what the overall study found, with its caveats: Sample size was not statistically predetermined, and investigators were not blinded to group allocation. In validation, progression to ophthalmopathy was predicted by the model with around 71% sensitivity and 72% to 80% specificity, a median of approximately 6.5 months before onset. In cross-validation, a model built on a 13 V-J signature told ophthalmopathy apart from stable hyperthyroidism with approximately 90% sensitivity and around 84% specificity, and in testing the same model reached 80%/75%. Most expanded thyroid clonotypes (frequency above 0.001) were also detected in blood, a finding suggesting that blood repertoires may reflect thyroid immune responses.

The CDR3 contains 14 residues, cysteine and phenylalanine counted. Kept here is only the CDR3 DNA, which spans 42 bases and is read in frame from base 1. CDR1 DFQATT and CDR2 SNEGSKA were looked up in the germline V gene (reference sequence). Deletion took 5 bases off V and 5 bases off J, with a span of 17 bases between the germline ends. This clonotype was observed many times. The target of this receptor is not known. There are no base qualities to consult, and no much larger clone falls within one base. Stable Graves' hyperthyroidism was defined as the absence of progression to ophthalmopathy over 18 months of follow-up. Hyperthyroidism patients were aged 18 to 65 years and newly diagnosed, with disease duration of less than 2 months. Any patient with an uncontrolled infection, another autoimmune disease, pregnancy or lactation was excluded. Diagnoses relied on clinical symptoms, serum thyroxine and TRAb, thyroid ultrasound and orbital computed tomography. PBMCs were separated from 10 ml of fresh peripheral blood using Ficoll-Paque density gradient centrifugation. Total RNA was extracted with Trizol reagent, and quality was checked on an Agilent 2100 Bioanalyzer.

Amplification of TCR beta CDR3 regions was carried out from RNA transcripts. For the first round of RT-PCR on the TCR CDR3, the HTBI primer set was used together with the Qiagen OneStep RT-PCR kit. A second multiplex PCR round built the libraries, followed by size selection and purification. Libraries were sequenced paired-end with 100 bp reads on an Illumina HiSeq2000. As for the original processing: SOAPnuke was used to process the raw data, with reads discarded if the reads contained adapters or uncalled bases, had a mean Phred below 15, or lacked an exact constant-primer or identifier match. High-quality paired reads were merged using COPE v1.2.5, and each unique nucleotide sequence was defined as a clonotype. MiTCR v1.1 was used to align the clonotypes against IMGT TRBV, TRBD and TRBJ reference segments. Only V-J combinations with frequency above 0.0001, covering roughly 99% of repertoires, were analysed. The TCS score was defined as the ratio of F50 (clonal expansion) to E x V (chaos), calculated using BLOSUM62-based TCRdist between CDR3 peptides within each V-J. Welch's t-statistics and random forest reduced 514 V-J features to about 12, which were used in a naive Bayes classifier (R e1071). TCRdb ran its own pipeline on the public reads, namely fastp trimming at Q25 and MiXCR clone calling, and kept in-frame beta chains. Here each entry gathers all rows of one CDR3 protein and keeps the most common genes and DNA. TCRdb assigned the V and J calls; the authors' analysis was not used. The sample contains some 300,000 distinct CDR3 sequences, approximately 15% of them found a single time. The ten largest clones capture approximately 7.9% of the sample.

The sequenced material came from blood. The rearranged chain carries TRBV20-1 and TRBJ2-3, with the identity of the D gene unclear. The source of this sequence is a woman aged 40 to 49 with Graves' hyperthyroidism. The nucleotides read TGCAGTGCTCCTACCCGTTTATCCGGAGATACGCAGTATTTT. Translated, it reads CSAPTRLSGDTQYF.